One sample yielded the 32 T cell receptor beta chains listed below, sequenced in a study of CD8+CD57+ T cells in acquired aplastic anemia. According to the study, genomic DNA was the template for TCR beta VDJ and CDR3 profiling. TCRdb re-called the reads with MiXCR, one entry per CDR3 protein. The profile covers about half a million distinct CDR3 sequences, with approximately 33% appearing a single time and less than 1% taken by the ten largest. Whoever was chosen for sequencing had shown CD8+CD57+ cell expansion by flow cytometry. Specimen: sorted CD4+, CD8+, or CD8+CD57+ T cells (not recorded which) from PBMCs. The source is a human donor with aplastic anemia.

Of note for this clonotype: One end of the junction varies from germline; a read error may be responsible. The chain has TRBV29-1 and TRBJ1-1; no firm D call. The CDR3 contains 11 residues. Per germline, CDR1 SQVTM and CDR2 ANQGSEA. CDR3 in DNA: TGCAGCGTGGAAGGACTGGCTGAAGCTTTCTTT. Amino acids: CSVEGLAEAFF.

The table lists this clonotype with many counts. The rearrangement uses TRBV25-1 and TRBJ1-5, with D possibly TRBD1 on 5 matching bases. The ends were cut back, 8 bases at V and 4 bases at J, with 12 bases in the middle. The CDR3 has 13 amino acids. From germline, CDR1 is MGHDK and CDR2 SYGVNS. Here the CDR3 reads CASSPGRNQPQHF. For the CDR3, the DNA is TGTGCCAGCTCTCCAGGGAGGAATCAGCCCCAGCATTTT.

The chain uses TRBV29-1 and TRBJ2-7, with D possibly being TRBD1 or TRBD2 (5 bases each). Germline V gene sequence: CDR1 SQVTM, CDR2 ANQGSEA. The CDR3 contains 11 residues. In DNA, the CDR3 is TGCAGATACGGGGCAAGTGGGGAGCAGTACTTC. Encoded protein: CRYGASGEQYF.

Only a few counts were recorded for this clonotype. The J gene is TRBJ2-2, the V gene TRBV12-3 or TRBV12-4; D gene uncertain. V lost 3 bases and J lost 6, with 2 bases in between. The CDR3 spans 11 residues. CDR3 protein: CASSLPGELFF. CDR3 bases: TGTGCCAGCAGTTTGCCCGGGGAGCTGTTTTTT.

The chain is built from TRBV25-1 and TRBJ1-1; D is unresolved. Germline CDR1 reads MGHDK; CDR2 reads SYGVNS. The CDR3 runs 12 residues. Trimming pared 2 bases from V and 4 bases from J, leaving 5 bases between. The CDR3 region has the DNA TGTGCCAGCAGTGAAATGGTCACTGAAGCTTTCTTT. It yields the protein CASSEMVTEAFF.

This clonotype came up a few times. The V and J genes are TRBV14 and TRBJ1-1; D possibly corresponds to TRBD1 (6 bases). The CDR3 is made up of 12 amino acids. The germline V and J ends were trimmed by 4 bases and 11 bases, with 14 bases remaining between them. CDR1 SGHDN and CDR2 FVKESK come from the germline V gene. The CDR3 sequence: CASSRVTGQAFF. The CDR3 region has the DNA TGTGCCAGCAGCCGAGTGACAGGTCAGGCTTTCTTT.

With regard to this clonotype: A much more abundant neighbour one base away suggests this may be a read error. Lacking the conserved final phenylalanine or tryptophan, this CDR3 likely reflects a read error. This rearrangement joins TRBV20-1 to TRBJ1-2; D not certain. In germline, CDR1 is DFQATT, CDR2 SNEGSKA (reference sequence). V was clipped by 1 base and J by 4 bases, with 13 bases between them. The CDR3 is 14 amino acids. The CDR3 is CSARVDAEGYGYTL. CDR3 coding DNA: TGCAGTGCTAGAGTCGACGCGGAGGGCTATGGCTACACCCTC.

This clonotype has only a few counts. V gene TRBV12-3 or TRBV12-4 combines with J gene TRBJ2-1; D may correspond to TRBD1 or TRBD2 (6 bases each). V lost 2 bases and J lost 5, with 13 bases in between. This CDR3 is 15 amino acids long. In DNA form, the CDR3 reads TGTGCCAGCAGTTTAATCGGGGGCCGGGACAATGAGCAGTTCTTC. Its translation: CASSLIGGRDNEQFF.

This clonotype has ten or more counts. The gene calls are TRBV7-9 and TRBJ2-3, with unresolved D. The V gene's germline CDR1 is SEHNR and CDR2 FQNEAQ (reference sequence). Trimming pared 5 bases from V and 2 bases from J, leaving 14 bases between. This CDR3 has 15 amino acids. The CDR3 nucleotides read TGTGCCAGCAGCCAGGTGGAACCTAACACAGATACGCAGTATTTT. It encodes CASSQVEPNTDTQYF.

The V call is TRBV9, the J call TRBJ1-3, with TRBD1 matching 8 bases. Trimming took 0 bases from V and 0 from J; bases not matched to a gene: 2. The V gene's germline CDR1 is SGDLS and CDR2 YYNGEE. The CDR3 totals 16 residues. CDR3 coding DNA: TGTGCCAGCAGCGTAGCAACAGGGGGCTCTGGAAACACCATATATTTT. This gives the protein CASSVATGGSGNTIYF.

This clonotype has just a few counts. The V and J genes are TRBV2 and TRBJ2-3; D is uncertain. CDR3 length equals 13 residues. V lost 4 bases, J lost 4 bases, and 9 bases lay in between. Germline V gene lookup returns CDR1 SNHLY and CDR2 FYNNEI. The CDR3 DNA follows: TGTGCCAGCAGTGTCACAGATTCAGATACGCAGTATTTT. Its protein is CASSVTDSDTQYF.

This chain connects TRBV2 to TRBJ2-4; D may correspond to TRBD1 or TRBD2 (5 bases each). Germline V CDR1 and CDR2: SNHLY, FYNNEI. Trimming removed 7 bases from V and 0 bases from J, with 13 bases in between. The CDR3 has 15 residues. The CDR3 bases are TGTGCCAGCATAGCAGGGACCTTAGCCAAAAACATTCAGTACTTC. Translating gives CASIAGTLAKNIQYF. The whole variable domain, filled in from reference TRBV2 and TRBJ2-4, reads EPEVTQTPSHQVTQMGQEVILRCVPISNHLYFYWYRQILGQKVEFLVSFYNNEISEKSEIFDDQFSVERPDGSNFTLKIRSTKLEDSAMYFCASIAGTLAKNIQYFGAGTRLSVL.

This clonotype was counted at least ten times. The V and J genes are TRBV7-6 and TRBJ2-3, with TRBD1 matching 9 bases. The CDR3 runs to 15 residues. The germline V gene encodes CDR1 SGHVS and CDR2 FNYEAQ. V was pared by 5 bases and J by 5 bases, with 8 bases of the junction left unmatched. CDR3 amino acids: CASSLQGQGGDTQYF. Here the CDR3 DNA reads TGTGCCAGCAGCCTACAGGGACAGGGTGGAGATACGCAGTATTTT. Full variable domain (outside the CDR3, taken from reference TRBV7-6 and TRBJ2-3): GAGVSQSPRYKVTKRGQDVALRCDPISGHVSLYWYRQALGQGPEFLTYFNYEAQQDKSGLPNDRFSAERPEGSISTLTIQRTEQRDSAMYRCASSLQGQGGDTQYFGPGTRLTVL.

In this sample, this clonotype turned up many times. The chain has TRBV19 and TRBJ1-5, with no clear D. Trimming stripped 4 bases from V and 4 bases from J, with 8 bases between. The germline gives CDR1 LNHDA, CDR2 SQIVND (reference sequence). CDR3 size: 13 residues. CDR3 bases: TGTGCCAGTAGTACGGACGGTAATCAGCCCCAGCATTTT. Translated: CASSTDGNQPQHF.

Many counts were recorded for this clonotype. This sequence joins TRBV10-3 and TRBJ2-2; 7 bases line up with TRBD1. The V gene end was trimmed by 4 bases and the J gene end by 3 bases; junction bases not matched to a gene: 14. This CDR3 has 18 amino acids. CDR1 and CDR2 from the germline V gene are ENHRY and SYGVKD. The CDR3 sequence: CAISAETGSFWDTGELFF. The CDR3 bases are TGTGCCATCAGTGCTGAGACAGGGAGTTTTTGGGACACCGGGGAGCTGTTTTTT.

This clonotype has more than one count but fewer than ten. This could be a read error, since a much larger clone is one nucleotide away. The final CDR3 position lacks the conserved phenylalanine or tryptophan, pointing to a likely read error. In DNA form, the CDR3 reads TGTGCCAGCAGCTTAGGGGAACGCTATGGCTACACCTCC. Translating it yields CASSLGERYGYTS. The rearrangement uses TRBV7-9 and TRBJ1-2; D not certain. Between the trimmed V and J ends, which lost 1 base and 4 bases, there was a span of 7 bases. CDR3 length: 13 residues. The germline gives CDR1 SEHNR, CDR2 FQNEAQ (reference sequence).

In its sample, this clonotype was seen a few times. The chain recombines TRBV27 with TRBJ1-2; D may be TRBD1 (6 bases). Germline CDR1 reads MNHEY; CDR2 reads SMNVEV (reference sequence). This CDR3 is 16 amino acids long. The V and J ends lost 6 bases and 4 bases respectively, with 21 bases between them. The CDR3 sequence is CASSPVKGGRGYGYTF. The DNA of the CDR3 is TGTGCCAGCAGCCCCGTTAAAGGGGGTCGGGGCTATGGCTACACCTTC.

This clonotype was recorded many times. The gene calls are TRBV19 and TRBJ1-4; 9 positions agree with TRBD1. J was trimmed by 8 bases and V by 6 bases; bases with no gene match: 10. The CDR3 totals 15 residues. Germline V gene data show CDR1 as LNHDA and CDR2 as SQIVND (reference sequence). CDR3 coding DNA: TGTGCCAGTAGACCAGAGGGACAGGGACTCGAAAAACTGTTTTTT. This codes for CASRPEGQGLEKLFF. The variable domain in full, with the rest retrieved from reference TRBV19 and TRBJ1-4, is DGGITQSPKYLFRKEGQNVTLSCEQNLNHDAMYWYRQDPGQGLRLIYYSQIVNDFQKGDIAEGYSVSREKKESFPLTVTSAQKNPTAFYLCASRPEGQGLEKLFFGSGTQLSVL.

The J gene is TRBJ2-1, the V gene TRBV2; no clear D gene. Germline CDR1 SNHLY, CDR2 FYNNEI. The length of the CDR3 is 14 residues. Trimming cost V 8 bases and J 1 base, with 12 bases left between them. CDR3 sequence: CASGDTNSYNEQFF. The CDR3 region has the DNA TGTGCCAGCGGCGACACAAATTCCTACAATGAGCAGTTCTTC.

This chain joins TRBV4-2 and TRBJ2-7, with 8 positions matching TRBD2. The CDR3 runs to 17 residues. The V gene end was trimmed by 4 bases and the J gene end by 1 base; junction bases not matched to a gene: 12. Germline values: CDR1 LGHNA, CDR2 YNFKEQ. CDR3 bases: TGTGCCAGCAGCCGAGATACGGGGGGGGCCTTATCCTACGAGCAGTACTTC. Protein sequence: CASSRDTGGALSYEQYF.

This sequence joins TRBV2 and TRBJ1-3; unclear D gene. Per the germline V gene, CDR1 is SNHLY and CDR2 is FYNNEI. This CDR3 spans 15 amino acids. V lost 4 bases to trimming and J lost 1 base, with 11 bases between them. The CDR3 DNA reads TGTGCCAGCAGTGGGCCAGTAACTTCTGGAAACACCATATATTTT. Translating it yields CASSGPVTSGNTIYF.

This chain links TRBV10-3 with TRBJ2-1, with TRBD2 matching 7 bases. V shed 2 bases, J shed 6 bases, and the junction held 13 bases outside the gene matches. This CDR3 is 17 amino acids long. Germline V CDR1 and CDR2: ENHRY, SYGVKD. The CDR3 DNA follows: TGTGCCATCAGTGAGCCCCGAGGTGGCGGGAGTTCCAATGAGCAGTTCTTC. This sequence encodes CAISEPRGGGSSNEQFF.

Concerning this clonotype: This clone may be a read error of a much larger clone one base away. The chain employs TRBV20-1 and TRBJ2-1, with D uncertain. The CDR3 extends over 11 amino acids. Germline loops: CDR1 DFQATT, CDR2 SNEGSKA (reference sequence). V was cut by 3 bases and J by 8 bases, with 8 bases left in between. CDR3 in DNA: TGCAGTGCTAGTAGTGGGTATGAGCAGTTCTTC. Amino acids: CSASSGYEQFF.

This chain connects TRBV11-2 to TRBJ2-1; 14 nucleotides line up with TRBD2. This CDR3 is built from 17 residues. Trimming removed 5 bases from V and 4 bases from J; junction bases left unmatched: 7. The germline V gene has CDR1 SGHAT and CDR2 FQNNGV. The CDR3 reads CASSAPGLAGAYNEQFF. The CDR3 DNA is TGTGCCAGCAGCGCACCGGGACTAGCGGGGGCTTACAATGAGCAGTTCTTC.

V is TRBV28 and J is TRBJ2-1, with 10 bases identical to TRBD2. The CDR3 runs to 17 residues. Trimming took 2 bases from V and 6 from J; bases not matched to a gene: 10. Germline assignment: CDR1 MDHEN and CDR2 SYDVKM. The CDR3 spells CASSLPKREGRGNEQFF. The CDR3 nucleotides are TGTGCCAGCAGTTTACCCAAGCGGGAGGGCCGGGGCAATGAGCAGTTCTTC.

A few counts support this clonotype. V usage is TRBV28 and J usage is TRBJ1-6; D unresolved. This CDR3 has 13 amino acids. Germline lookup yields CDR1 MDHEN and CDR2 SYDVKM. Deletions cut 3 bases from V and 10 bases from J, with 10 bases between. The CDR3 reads CASSFLRGSPLHF. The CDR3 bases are TGTGCCAGCAGTTTTCTGCGGGGATCACCCCTCCACTTT.

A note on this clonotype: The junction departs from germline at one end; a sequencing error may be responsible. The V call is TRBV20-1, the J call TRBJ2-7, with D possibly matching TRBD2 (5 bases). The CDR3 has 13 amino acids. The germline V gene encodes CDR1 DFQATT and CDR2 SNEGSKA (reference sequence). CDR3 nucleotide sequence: TGCAGTGCTAGTCCTTCGGGGAGCTACGGGCAGTACTTC. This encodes CSASPSGSYGQYF.

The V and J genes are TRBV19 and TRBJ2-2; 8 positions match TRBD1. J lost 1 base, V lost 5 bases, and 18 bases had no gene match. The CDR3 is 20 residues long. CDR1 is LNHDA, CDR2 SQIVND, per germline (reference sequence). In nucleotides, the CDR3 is TGTGCCAGTAGTTCGGGGTGGGACAGGACCCTTCCAATGAACACCGGGGAGCTGTTTTTT. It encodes CASSSGWDRTLPMNTGELFF.

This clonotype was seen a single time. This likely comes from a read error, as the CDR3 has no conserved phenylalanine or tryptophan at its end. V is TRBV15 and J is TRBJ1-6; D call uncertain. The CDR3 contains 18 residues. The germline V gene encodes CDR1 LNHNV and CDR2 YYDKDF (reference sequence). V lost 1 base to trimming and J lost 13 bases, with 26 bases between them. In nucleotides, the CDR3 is TGTGCCACCAGCAGAGTTGGTCACTCCCGAAAACCTCGTTCGCCCCTCCACTCT. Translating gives CATSRVGHSRKPRSPLHS.

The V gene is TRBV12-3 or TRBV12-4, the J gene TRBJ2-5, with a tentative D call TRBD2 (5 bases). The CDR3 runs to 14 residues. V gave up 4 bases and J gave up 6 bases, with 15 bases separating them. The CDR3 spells CASSYGSRGQTQYF. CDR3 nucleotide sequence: TGTGCCAGCAGTTACGGTTCCCGGGGTCAGACCCAGTACTTC.

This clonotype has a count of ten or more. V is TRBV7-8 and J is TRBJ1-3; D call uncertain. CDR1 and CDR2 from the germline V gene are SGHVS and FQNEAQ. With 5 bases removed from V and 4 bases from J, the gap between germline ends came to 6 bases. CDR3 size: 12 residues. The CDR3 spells CASSTPGNTIYF. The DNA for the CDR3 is TGTGCCAGCAGCACTCCCGGAAACACCATATATTTT.

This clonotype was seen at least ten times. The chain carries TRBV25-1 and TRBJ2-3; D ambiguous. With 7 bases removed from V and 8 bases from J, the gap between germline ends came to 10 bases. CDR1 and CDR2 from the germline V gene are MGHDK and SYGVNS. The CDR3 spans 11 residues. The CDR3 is CASMSVGTQYF. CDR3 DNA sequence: TGTGCCAGCATGTCGGTTGGTACGCAGTATTTT. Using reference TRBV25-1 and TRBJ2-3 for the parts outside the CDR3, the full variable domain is EADIYQTPRYLVIGTGKKITLECSQTMGHDKMYWYQQDPGMELHLIHYSYGVNSTEKGDLSSESTVSRIRTEHFPLTLESARPSHTSQYLCASMSVGTQYFGPGTRLTVL.